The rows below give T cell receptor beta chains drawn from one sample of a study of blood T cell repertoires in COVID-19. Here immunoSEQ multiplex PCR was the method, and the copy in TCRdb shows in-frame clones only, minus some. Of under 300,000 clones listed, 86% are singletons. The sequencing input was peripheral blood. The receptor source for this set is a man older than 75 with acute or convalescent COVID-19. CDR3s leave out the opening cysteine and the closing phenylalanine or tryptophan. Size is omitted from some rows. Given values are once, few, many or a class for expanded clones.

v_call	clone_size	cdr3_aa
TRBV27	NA	ASSSWTGANYGYT
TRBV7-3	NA	ASSLGGSGVRETQY
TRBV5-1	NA	ASSTSSGSYNEQF
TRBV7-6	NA	ASGGTGNSPLH
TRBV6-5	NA	ASSRTNSGNQPQH
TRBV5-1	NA	ASSLLYRDRFDSPLH
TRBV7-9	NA	ASRMGGTEAF
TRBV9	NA	ASSQREGNYGYT
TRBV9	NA	ASSAVGETQY
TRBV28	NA	ASSSGTGDGYT
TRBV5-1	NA	ASSSRDGMETQY
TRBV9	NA	ASSGDCWSSTDTQY
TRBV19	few	ASSTGGYGYT
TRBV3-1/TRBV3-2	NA	ASSQVLSGGTSNEKLF
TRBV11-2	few	ASSPRTATNEKLF
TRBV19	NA	ASNTGGAGQPQH
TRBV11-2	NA	ASSLGQGGINEQF
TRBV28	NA	ASTLREIFQPQH
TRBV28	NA	ASSLGWGQGQDQPQH
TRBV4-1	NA	ASSQAGQGANEQF
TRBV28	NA	ASSVTRASSYGYT
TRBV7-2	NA	ASSQGLAGGREQF
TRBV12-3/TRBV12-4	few	ASSQGDNSPLH
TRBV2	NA	ASKEGSSTEAF
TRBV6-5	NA	ASRSGDQPQH
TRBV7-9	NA	ASSPRGQGYANTGELF
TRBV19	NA	ASIPQGANYGYT
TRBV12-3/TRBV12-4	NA	ASSLSGHYEQY
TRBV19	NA	ASSPAGTPIYEQY
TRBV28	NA	ASSSGTGAPSRYGYT
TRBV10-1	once	ASSEPPGTGEREGQDTDTQY
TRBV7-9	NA	ASSSGVGNYGYT
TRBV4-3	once	ASSQHRGPYEQY
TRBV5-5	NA	ASSARLAGGEETQY
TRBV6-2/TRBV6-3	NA	ASSYGLAPDTQY
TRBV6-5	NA	ASSWTSGGYNEQF
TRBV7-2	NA	ASSLGTGGNQPQH
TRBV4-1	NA	ASSLLTTGNTEAF
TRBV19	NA	ASQPVGRSDQPQH
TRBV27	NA	ASRGLAGADEQF
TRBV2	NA	ASRGQGSYEAF
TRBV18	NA	ASSPMTGEGSPLH
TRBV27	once	ASSLWRQGAEAF
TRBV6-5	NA	ASSYSSKPGNTIY
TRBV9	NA	ASSVDVGMNTEAF
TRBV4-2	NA	ASSQQTGTLSNTGELF
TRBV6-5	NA	ASSWTGGAPS
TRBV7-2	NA	ASSSLDWKETQY
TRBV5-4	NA	ASSWDPGGNTGELF
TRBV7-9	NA	ASTSTGSSGNTIY
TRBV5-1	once	ASSVTGTGADTIY
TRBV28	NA	ASRAPGERYEQY
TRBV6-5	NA	ASSYYLGQSYGYT
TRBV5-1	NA	ASSLVGQGPEAF
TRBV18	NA	ASSLVAGGPPETQY
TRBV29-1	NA	SVGDRNSYEQY
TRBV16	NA	ASSQYPGTEGQPQH
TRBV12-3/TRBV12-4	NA	AVRQEATDTQY
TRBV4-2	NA	ASSPREGGNTGELF